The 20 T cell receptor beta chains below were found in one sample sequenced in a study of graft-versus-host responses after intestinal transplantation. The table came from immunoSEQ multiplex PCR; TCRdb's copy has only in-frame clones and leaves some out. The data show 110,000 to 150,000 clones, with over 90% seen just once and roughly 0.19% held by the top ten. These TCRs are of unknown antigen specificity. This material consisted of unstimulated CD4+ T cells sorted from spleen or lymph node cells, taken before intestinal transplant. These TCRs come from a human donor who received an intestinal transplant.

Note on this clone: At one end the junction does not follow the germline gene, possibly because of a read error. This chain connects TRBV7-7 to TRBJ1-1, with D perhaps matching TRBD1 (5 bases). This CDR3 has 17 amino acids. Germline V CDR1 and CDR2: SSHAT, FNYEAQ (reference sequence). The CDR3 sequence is CASIPGDPIWRNTEAFF. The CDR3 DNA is TGTGCTAGCATCCCCGGGGACCCTATTTGGAGGAACACTGAAGCTTTCTTT.

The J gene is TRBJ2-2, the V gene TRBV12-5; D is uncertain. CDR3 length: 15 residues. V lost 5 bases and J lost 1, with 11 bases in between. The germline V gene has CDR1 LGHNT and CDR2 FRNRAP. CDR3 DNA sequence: TGTGCTAGTGGTCCCTCGGATCGGAACACCGGGGAGCTGTTTTTT. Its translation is CASGPSDRNTGELFF. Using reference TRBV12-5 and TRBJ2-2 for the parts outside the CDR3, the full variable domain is DARVTQTPRHKVTEMGQEVTMRCQPILGHNTVFWYRQTMMQGLELLAYFRNRAPLDDSGMPKDRFSAEMPDATLATLKIQPSEPRDSAVYFCASGPSDRNTGELFFGEGSRLTVL.

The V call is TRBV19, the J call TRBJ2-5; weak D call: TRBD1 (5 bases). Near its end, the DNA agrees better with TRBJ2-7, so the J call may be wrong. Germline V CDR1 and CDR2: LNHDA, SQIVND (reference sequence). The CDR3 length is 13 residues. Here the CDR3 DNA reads TGTGCCAGTAGCGGTCAGGGCCCCTACGAGCAGTACTTC. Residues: CASSGQGPYEQYF.

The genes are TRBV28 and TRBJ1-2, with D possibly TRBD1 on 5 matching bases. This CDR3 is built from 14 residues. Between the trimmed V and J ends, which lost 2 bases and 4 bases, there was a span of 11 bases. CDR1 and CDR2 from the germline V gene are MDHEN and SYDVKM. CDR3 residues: CASSLPGTAYGYTF. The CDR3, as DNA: TGTGCCAGCAGTTTACCCGGGACCGCCTATGGCTACACCTTC.

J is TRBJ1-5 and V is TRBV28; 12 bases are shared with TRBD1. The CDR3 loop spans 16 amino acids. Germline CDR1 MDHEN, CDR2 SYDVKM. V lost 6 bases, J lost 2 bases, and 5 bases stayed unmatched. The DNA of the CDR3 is TGTGCCAGCAGAGGGACAGGGGGCGTAGGCAATCAGCCCCAGCATTTT. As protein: CASRGTGGVGNQPQHF.

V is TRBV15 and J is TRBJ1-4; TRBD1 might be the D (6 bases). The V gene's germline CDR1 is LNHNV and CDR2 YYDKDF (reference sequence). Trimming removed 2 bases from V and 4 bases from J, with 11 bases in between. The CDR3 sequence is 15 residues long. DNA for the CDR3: TGTGCCACCAGCAGATGGTTAGGGGGTAATGAAAAACTGTTTTTT. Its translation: CATSRWLGGNEKLFF.

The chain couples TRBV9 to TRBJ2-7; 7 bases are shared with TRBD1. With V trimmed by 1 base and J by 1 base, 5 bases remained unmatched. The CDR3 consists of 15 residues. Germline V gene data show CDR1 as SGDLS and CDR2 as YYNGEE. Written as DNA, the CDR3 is TGTGCCAGCAGCGTAAGACAGGGTCCATCCTACGAGCAGTACTTC. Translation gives CASSVRQGPSYEQYF.

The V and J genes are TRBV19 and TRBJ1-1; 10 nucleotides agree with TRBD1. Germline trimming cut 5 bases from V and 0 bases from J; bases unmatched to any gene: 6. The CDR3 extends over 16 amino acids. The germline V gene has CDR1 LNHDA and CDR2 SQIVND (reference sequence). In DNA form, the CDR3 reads TGTGCCAGTAGTGTAGGGACAGGGGTCTTGAACACTGAAGCTTTCTTT. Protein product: CASSVGTGVLNTEAFF.

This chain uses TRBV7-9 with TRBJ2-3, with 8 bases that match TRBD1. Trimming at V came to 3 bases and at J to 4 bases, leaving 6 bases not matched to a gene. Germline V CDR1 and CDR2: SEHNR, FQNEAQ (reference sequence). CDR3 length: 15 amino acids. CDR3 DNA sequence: TGTGCCAGCAGCTTTGTCCAGGGGGCCGCAGATACGCAGTATTTT. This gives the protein CASSFVQGAADTQYF.

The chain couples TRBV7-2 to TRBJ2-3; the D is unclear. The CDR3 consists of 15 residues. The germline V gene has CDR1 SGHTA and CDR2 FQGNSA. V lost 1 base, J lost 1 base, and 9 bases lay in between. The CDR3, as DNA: TGTGCCAGCAGCTTAGAAAGGGTCCGCACAGATACGCAGTATTTT. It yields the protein CASSLERVRTDTQYF.

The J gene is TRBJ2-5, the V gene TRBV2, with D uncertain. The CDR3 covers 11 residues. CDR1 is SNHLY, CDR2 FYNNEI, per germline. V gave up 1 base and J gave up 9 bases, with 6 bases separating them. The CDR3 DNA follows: TGTGCCAGCAGTGAAGGGTCGCCCCAGTACTTC. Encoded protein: CASSEGSPQYF.

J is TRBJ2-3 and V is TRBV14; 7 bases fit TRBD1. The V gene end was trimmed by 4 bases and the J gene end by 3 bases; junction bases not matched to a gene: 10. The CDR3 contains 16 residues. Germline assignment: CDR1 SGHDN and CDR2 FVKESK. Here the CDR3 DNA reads TGTGCCAGCAGCCGACGATGGACAGGACAGACAGATACGCAGTATTTT. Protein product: CASSRRWTGQTDTQYF.

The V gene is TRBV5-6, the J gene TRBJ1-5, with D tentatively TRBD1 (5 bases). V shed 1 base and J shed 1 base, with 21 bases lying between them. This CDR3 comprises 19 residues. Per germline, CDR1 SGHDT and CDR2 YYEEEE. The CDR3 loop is CASSLRGTSHSSSNQPQHF. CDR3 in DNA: TGTGCCAGCAGCTTGCGAGGGACTTCCCACTCTAGCAGCAATCAGCCCCAGCATTTT.

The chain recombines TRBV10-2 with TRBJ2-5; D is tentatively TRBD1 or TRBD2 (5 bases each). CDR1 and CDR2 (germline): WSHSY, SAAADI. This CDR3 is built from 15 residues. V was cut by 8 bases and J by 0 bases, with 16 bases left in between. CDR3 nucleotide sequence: TGCGCCAGCTGCCGAGGGGCCGCTTACCAAGAGACCCAGTACTTC. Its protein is CASCRGAAYQETQYF.

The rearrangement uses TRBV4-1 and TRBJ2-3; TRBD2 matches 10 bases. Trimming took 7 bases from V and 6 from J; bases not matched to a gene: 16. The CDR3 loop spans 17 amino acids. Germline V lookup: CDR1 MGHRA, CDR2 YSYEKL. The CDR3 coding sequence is TGCGCCAGCAACGGACTAGCGGAGGCACTAATCACGGATACGCAGTATTTT. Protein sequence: CASNGLAEALITDTQYF.

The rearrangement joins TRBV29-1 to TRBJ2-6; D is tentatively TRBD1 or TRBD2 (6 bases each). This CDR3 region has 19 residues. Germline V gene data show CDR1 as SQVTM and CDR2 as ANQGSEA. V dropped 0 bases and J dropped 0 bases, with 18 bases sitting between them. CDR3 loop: CSVEEVGPGEDSGANVLTF. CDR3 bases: TGCAGCGTTGAAGAGGTAGGGCCAGGGGAGGACTCTGGGGCCAACGTCCTGACTTTC.

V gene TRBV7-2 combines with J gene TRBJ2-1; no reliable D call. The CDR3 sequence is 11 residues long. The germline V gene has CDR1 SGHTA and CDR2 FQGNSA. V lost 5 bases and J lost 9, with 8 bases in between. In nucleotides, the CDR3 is TGTGCCAGCAGCCGGGCCAGTGAGCAGTTCTTC. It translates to CASSRASEQFF.

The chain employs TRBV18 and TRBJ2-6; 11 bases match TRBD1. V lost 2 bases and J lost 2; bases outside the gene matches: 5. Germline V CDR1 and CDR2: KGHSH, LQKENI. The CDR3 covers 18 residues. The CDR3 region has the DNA TGTGCCAGCTCACCAAACGGACAGGGGGCTCCTGGGGCCAACGTCCTGACTTTC. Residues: CASSPNGQGAPGANVLTF.

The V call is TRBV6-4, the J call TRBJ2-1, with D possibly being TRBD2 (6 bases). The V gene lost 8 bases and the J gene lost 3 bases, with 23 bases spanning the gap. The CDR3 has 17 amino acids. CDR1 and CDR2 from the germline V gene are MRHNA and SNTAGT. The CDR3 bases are TGTGCCAGCGACCAATGGACGGGAGAAGAGCGCTACAATGAGCAGTTCTTC. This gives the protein CASDQWTGEERYNEQFF.

The CDR3 protein is CATSRDRPLGNTEAFF. The CDR3 DNA sequence: TGTGCCACCAGCAGAGATCGACCTCTGGGGAACACTGAAGCTTTCTTT. This rearrangement joins TRBV15 to TRBJ1-1; D call uncertain. The CDR3 has 16 residues. V was shortened by 0 bases and J by 1 base, with 12 bases between the two germline ends. From germline, CDR1 is LNHNV and CDR2 YYDKDF (reference sequence).